This T cell receptor (beta chain) was captured by sequencing in a study of blood T cell repertoires in COVID-19. The table came from immunoSEQ multiplex PCR; TCRdb's copy has only in-frame clones and leaves some out. Of roughly 210,000 clones detected, around 87% appear once; the ten largest clones hold roughly 7.2%. Germline trimming cut 6 bases from V and 0 bases from J; bases unmatched to any gene: 10. Germline V CDR1 and CDR2: MNHEY, SVGEGT. The CDR3 runs 16 residues. V usage is TRBV6-2 or TRBV6-3 and J usage is TRBJ2-5; 7 nucleotides agree with TRBD1. This clonotype originated in a man aged 25-45 years in a cohort exposed to, infected with or recovered from COVID-19 (not recorded which). The sample was PBMCs or T cells enriched from blood (not recorded which). CDR3 coding DNA: TGTGCCAGCAGCCTATCGGGACAGTACTACCAAGAGACCCAGTACTTC. It codes for CASSLSGQYYQETQYF.